This paragraph covers one TCR beta chain sequence. No cognate antigen has been identified for it. Per-nucleotide qualities are absent, and no much larger clonotype sits a single base away. The intended sense of this specimen's treatment or condition label: live attenuated yellow fever vaccine strain. At each blood-draw timepoint, two biological replicates of bulk PBMCs were collected. A standard Ficoll-Paque protocol was used to isolate PBMCs from peripheral blood. TriZol was used to extract RNA from bulk PBMCs, from CD4 and CD8 fractions, and from dextramer-positive and dextramer-negative fractions. The record originates from a study of T cells after yellow fever vaccination (dated by TCRdb to between 2018 and 2020). Study-level background: The SMART-Seq v4 Ultra Low Input RNA kit was used to prepare libraries from fractions with low cell numbers. Blood samples were taken at several timepoints before and after primary and secondary immunization, and bulk PBMC replicates and cell subsets were isolated. To follow T-cell clones before and after both primary and booster YFV17D yellow fever vaccination, bulk TCR alpha and beta repertoires underwent longitudinal sequencing. Two healthy male donors, one aged 18 to 30 and one aged 30 to 40 years, were included in the cohort.

TCR cDNA was synthesized by 5'RACE template switching, which introduced a universal primer site and unique molecular identifiers. cDNA synthesis was primed from both the TCR alpha and TCR beta constant segments. Two PCR steps were used to amplify libraries, with sample barcodes and sequencing adapters being added in the second step. Sequencing of libraries was performed on Illumina HiSeq 2500 (2x100 bp) or NovaSeq (2x150 bp). In the paper's pipeline: Reads were demultiplexed and collapsed into UMI consensus sequences with MIGEC, and V(D)J alignment was performed with MiXCR. Vaccine-responding clonotypes were identified with edgeR using replicate PBMC samples, with FDR below 0.01 and a log2 fold change above 5 up to day 15 being required. Bulk clonotypes were assigned CD4 or CD8 identity according to which sequenced CD4 or CD8 repertoire held them at higher abundance. Starting from the raw public reads, TCRdb applied fastp trimming at Q25, assembled clones with MiXCR and retained in-frame beta chains. Records with the same CDR3 protein are collapsed into one entry carrying the most frequent genes and DNA. Here the V and J calls rest on TCRdb's processing, not on the authors' analysis. Across this sample there are hundreds of thousands of distinct CDR3 sequences, with more than 9% seen only once. The ten biggest clones cover under 15% of the sample.

Spanning cysteine to phenylalanine, the CDR3 consists of 12 amino acids. Only the CDR3 DNA is retained, 36 bases long and in frame from the first base. V is pared back by 6 bases and J by 7 bases, with 12 bases lying between the germline termini. CDR1 and CDR2 (MNHNS, SASEGT) derive from the germline V gene. Beyond this particular receptor, the publication reports: After the booster, most clones that had expanded after primary vaccination were detected again (around 97% of CD4 and about 88% of CD8), suggesting broad maintenance of memory. Because the study included only a couple of donors, the extent to which the findings can be generalized is limited. Because abundant contaminating clonotypes from the bulk population could be contained in FACS-sorted repertoires, computational filtering was required. Compared with the primary T-cell response, the secondary T-cell response was weaker but faster, peaking on day 5 rather than day 15. A small fraction of clonotypes showed up in both the CD4 and CD8 compartments, probably as a result of convergent recombination.

The clonotype originates from a man between 25 and 39 years old who received the YFV17D yellow fever vaccine. Rearrangement joined TRBV6-1 to TRBJ1-1; the D gene identity is not certain. Sample: PBMCs, taken on the day of the yellow fever booster vaccination. The nucleotides are TGTGCCAGCAGCTCAATTTTCAGTGAAGCTTTCTTT. It specifies CASSSIFSEAFF.